These T cell receptor delta chains were read from a single sample in a study of Vδ1+ human thymocytes. TCRdb re-called the multiplex PCR reads with CATT. Of about 55,000 delta-chain clones in the sample, about a sixth were seen once. Sequencing was carried out using Vdelta1+ gamma-delta thymocytes from the thymus. All receptors derive from a boy younger than two who had congenital heart surgery. The conserved cysteine and the conserved F or W are not part of the CDR3 here.

V gene: TRDV1
CDR3 protein: ALGENWGLRTDKLI

V gene: TRDV1
CDR3 protein: ALGELLSFQPTSGELGASTKLI

V gene: TRDV1
CDR3 protein: ALGEYGPYWGILPRTDKLI

V gene: TRDV1
CDR3 protein: ALGVSTSYIGLGLRYTDKLI

V gene: TRDV1
CDR3 protein: ALGKLRPYWGNTDKLI

V gene: TRDV1
CDR3 protein: ALGELFLTMGDTDKLI

V gene: TRDV1
CDR3 protein: ALRELVLPTANWGWGADKLI

V gene: TRDV1
CDR3 protein: ALGEFGRTDKLI

V gene: TRDV1
CDR3 protein: ALGELRSFYWGPDVDKLI

V gene: TRDV1
CDR3 protein: ALGEPHLPYTDKLI

V gene: TRDV1
CDR3 protein: ALGPRPSYVAGGFRYTDKLI

V gene: TRDV1
CDR3 protein: ALGAAQPFPRTGGPKLI

V gene: TRDV1
CDR3 protein: ALGEPWADKLI

V gene: TRDV1
CDR3 protein: ALGELRPLWGETDKLI

V gene: TRDV1
CDR3 protein: ALGEYRLFGDKLI

V gene: TRDV1
CDR3 protein: ALGEQYKLI

V gene: TRDV1
CDR3 protein: ALGEGLPGGFYTDKLI

V gene: TRDV1
CDR3 protein: ALGERGIRGLYTDKLI

V gene: TRDV1
CDR3 protein: ALGGTPTSYVAGGCETDKLI

V gene: TRDV1
CDR3 protein: ALGERRGLRWGVRLDKLI

V gene: TRDV1
CDR3 protein: ALGGNLLGEIKGHKLI

V gene: TRDV1
CDR3 protein: ALGEVRSVLGGLI

V gene: TRDV1
CDR3 protein: ALGERNILSWGIPPLPYTDKLI

V gene: TRDV1
CDR3 protein: ALSTVLGLADKLI

V gene: TRDV1
CDR3 protein: ALGEAPYWGIWNDKLI

V gene: TRDV1
CDR3 protein: ALGEVLGDTKLI

V gene: TRDV1
CDR3 protein: ALGEKCPGDFKAYTDKLI

V gene: TRDV1
CDR3 protein: ALGGRSGQKGAYTDKLI

V gene: TRDV1
CDR3 protein: ALGEGGTGGYLKTAQLF

V gene: TRDV1
CDR3 protein: ALGNGGIRFTMTAQLF

V gene: TRDV1
CDR3 protein: ALGELPDWRGDTLTDKLI

V gene: TRDV1
CDR3 protein: ALGEPLLVLGDTTDKLI

V gene: TRDV1
CDR3 protein: ALGEVRYVWGTYTDKLI

V gene: TRDV1
CDR3 protein: ALGEFPLGDIGAIKLI

V gene: TRDV1
CDR3 protein: ALGNRLLRLGGRLYTDKPI

V gene: TRDV1
CDR3 protein: ALGGTGGPYTDKLI

V gene: TRDV1
CDR3 protein: ALGEPSRPFRRWKPYTDKLI

V gene: TRDV1
CDR3 protein: ALGKPHLPSSWYTDKLI

V gene: TRDV1
CDR3 protein: ALGEIPIGFSLGKLI

V gene: TRDV1
CDR3 protein: ALGVPGLPRAWGIFGDKLI

V gene: TRDV1
CDR3 protein: ALGELTFLRFTGGYGTDKLI

V gene: TRDV1
CDR3 protein: ALGEERGCIGTDKLI